A single sample is the source of the 18 T cell receptor beta chains below, sequenced in a study of T cells in Graves' hyperthyroidism and ophthalmopathy. It was RNA transcripts that yielded the amplified TCR beta CDR3 regions. HTBI primers were the set used in a first-round RT-PCR of the TCR CDR3. TCRdb recomputed calls from the multiplex PCR reads with MiXCR, one row per CDR3 protein. The top ten clones hold over 30% of a sample with about 640,000 distinct CDR3 sequences, less than 25% of them seen once. Sequencing was performed on blood. The receptors here all came from a man aged 30-40 years with Graves' ophthalmopathy.

There are many counts of this clonotype. This chain links TRBV7-8 with TRBJ1-5; the D is unclear. V lost 5 bases to trimming and J lost 0 bases, with 14 bases between them. CDR3 length: 16 residues. Germline loops: CDR1 SGHVS, CDR2 FQNEAQ. The CDR3: CASSPRPGHSNQPQHF. The DNA for the CDR3 is TGTGCCAGCAGCCCTAGACCCGGCCATAGCAATCAGCCCCAGCATTTT.

In regard to this clonotype: Just one base apart from a much larger clone, this may be a read error. The chain combines TRBV11-2 with TRBJ2-3; 9 nucleotides line up with TRBD2. Germline values: CDR1 SGHAT, CDR2 FQNNGV. Unmatched junction bases numbered 2, after V lost 5 bases and J lost 5 bases. The CDR3 consists of 13 residues. The CDR3 DNA is TGTGCCAGCAGCACACTAGCGGGAGATACGCAGTATTTT. The encoded protein is CASSTLAGDTQYF.

This clonotype was seen a few times. The rearrangement links TRBV5-5 to TRBJ1-5; D remains ambiguous. Trimming pared 4 bases from V and 1 base from J, leaving 12 bases between. CDR3 length: 15 residues. Germline V CDR1 and CDR2: SGHKS, YYEKEE (reference sequence). In DNA form, the CDR3 reads TGTGCCAGCAGCGCCACAGTAGGGAGCAATCAGCCCCAGCATTTT. This translates into CASSATVGSNQPQHF.

The genes are TRBV11-2 and TRBJ2-5, with D uncertain. The CDR3 runs 15 residues. Germline V CDR1 and CDR2: SGHAT, FQNNGV. V was trimmed by 2 bases and J by 0 bases, leaving 10 bases between them. In DNA form, the CDR3 reads TGTGCCAGCAGCTTAAGGTCAGCAAACCAAGAGACCCAGTACTTC. Amino acids: CASSLRSANQETQYF.

The chain's CDR3 is CASNSGRKVNNGEQFF. DNA of the CDR3: TGTGCCAGTAATTCCGGGAGAAAAGTTAACAATGGTGAGCAGTTCTTC. V gene TRBV19 combines with J gene TRBJ2-1, with D possibly matching TRBD2 (6 bases). Between the trimmed V and J ends, which lost 7 bases and 9 bases, there was a span of 25 bases. The CDR3 has 16 residues. From germline, CDR1 is LNHDA and CDR2 SQIVND (reference sequence).

A word on this clonotype: Mismatch with germline at one junction end may stem from a read error. The rearrangement uses TRBV7-2 and TRBJ2-3; a weak D match, TRBD2 (6 bases). CDR1 and CDR2 (germline): SGHTA, FQGNSA. This CDR3 spans 16 amino acids. The CDR3 region has the DNA TGCGCCAGCAGCCAACGGGACGGGACTAGCACAGATACGCAGTATTTT. This encodes CASSQRDGTSTDTQYF.

Concerning this clonotype: This may come from a read error, since a much larger clone is one base off. J is TRBJ2-2 and V is TRBV12-3 or TRBV12-4, with 9 bases aligning to TRBD2. CDR3 length equals 18 residues. Trimming at V came to 5 bases and at J to 4 bases, leaving 14 bases not matched to a gene. CDR3 nucleotides: TGTGCCAGCAGTCCCGGGACTAGCAGGAGCCCCCCCACCGGGGAGCTGTTTTTT. Translated, it gives CASSPGTSRSPPTGELFF.

In this sample, this clonotype turned up many times. The chain links TRBV11-2 to TRBJ2-2; perhaps D is TRBD1 or TRBD2 (7 bases each). Trimming left V 7 bases short and J 4 bases short, with 16 bases between. The CDR3 spans 15 residues. From germline, CDR1 is SGHAT and CDR2 FQNNGV. CDR3 sequence (DNA): TGTGCCAGCAAGTCCCAGGGGGGGTCCACCGGGGAGCTGTTTTTT. It is translated as CASKSQGGSTGELFF. Full variable domain (rest looked up from reference TRBV11-2 and TRBJ2-2): EAGVAQSPRYKIIEKRQSVAFWCNPISGHATLYWYQQILGQGPKLLIQFQNNGVVDDSQLPKDRFSAERLKGVDSTLKIQPAKLEDSAVYLCASKSQGGSTGELFFGEGSRLTVL.

Only a few counts were recorded for this clonotype. V is TRBV28 and J is TRBJ2-1, with D perhaps given as TRBD1 or TRBD2 (5 bases each). The CDR3 consists of 14 residues. Trimming removed 8 bases from V and 0 bases from J, with 11 bases in between. Germline CDR1 reads MDHEN; CDR2 reads SYDVKM. For the CDR3, the DNA is TGTGCCAGCGTTGGGGACCGCTCCTACAATGAGCAGTTCTTC. Protein product: CASVGDRSYNEQFF.

This clonotype showed up many times. J is TRBJ2-1 and V is TRBV20-1, with 7 bases that match TRBD2. Germline values: CDR1 DFQATT, CDR2 SNEGSKA (reference sequence). V was pared by 4 bases and J by 0 bases, with 6 bases of the junction left unmatched. This CDR3 is 15 amino acids long. Here the CDR3 reads CSAKGGSSSYNEQFF. For the CDR3, the DNA is TGCAGTGCTAAAGGCGGGAGTTCCTCCTACAATGAGCAGTTCTTC.

This clonotype was observed a handful of times. This chain links TRBV24-1 with TRBJ2-3; no firm D call. CDR1 and CDR2 from the germline V gene are KGHDR and SFDVKD. V was trimmed by 3 bases and J by 10 bases, leaving 10 bases between them. The CDR3 runs to 12 residues. Here the CDR3 reads CATSDVSRPQYF. The CDR3 DNA reads TGTGCCACCAGTGATGTCTCCAGGCCGCAGTATTTT.

The sample holds a few counts of this clonotype. The chain has TRBV5-1 and TRBJ2-2, with D unclear. This CDR3 comprises 15 residues. In germline, CDR1 is SGHRS, CDR2 YFSETQ. Trimming shortened V by 0 bases and J by 7 bases, and 13 bases separated the two germline ends. The CDR3 reads CASSLESETFGELFF. The CDR3, as DNA: TGCGCCAGCAGCTTGGAGAGCGAGACCTTCGGGGAGCTGTTTTTT.

CDR3 amino acids: CASGPGVGNEQFF. CDR3 sequence (DNA): TGTGCCAGCGGTCCGGGAGTAGGTAATGAGCAGTTCTTC. The rearrangement uses TRBV6-1 and TRBJ2-1, with a tentative D call TRBD2 (6 bases). Germline V CDR1 and CDR2: MNHNS, SASEGT. The CDR3 is 13 amino acids. V lost 8 bases and J 7 bases, leaving 15 bases between the germline ends.

This clonotype was seen many times. J is TRBJ2-7 and V is TRBV2; 9 nucleotides agree with TRBD1. The CDR3 is made up of 13 amino acids. Germline V lookup: CDR1 SNHLY, CDR2 FYNNEI. Trimming cost V 11 bases and J 6 bases; bases outside gene matches: 11. The CDR3 sequence: CACQPGTGTEQYF. The DNA of the CDR3 is TGTGCCTGCCAACCCGGGACAGGGACCGAGCAGTACTTC.

The chain couples TRBV24-1 to TRBJ2-3, with a possible D match to TRBD1 (5 bases). Trimming pared 1 base from V and 5 bases from J, leaving 12 bases between. This CDR3 has 15 residues. Germline assignment: CDR1 KGHDR and CDR2 SFDVKD. The CDR3 sequence is CATSDFSSGKDTQYF. The CDR3 bases are TGTGCCACCAGTGATTTTTCCTCAGGGAAAGATACGCAGTATTTT.

The table lists this clonotype with a few counts. V usage is TRBV5-6 and J usage is TRBJ2-5; D may be TRBD1 (5 bases). CDR1 SGHDT and CDR2 YYEEEE come from the germline V gene. CDR3 length: 13 amino acids. V was pared by 0 bases and J by 5 bases, with 8 bases between. The CDR3 sequence is CASSLAKGETQYF. As DNA, the CDR3 is TGTGCCAGCAGCTTGGCGAAGGGGGAGACCCAGTACTTC.

Only a few counts were recorded for this clonotype. The V and J genes are TRBV20-1 and TRBJ2-7; D is ambiguous. Trimming shortened V by 2 bases and J by 0 bases, and 5 bases separated the two germline ends. The CDR3 is 12 amino acids. Germline assignment: CDR1 DFQATT and CDR2 SNEGSKA (reference sequence). The CDR3 DNA is TGCAGTGCTAGATGGCTCTCCTACGAGCAGTACTTC. Translated, it gives CSARWLSYEQYF.

This chain links TRBV19 with TRBJ1-5; 12 bases align to TRBD1. CDR1 and CDR2 from the germline V gene are LNHDA and SQIVND (reference sequence). The CDR3 extends over 17 amino acids. V gave up 6 bases and J gave up 0 bases; unmatched junction bases: 6. The CDR3 reads CASRGTGGGYSNQPQHF. The CDR3 DNA is TGTGCCAGTAGGGGGACAGGGGGCGGCTATAGCAATCAGCCCCAGCATTTT.